Given below is one T cell receptor (beta chain) in context. Germline CDR1 and CDR2: SGHAT and FQNNGV. V lost 5 bases and J lost 0; bases outside the gene matches: 9. The CDR3 totals 16 residues. The sample comes from a study of blood T cell repertoires in COVID-19. For the study at large: Samples taken during acute and convalescent COVID-19 were collected in the United States, Italy and Spain. From T cells, B-cell-depleted T cells, or PBMCs came the material, which was cDNA or gDNA.

The assay was immunoSEQ multiplex PCR, and TCRdb's table has in-frame clones only and misses some. The table includes fewer than 250,000 clones, roughly 86% detected once. The rearrangement uses TRBV11-2 and TRBJ2-7; 8 nucleotides agree with TRBD1. The material sequenced was peripheral blood. The clonotype comes from a woman aged 55-69 years who had recovered from COVID-19. The CDR3 region has the DNA TGTGCCAGCAGCCCCCCTGGACAGGGAAACTCCTACGAGCAGTACTTC. Translation: CASSPPGQGNSYEQYF.